Included here is one TCR beta chain sequence, with context. Its antigen is not known. These data come from a study of CD8 T cells in ankylosing spondylitis. The germline V gene encodes CDR1 SEHNR and CDR2 FQNEAQ (reference sequence). With 5 bases clipped from V and 2 bases from J, the junction kept 4 bases outside the gene matches. The CDR3 has 15 residues. TCRdb re-derived calls from the 5' RACE reads in MiXCR, one entry per CDR3 protein. The sample contains around 440,000 distinct CDR3 sequences, roughly a sixth of which appear only once. Study-level results: Within matched ankylosing spondylitis synovial fluid, disease-linked clones were reportedly significantly enriched. There was a TCR beta motif, made of several highly homologous variants, that appeared characteristic of ankylosing spondylitis blood.

Material: blood, either unsorted or a sorted T cell fraction (not recorded which). The chain links TRBV7-9 to TRBJ2-1; 9 nucleotides align to TRBD2. This TCR was recovered from a male donor with ankylosing spondylitis. The chain's CDR3 is CASSHSGSPYNEQFF. The CDR3 DNA follows: TGTGCCAGCAGCCATAGCGGGAGTCCCTACAATGAGCAGTTCTTC.